This T cell receptor (beta chain) originates from a study of shared clonotypes between healthy human individuals. Data came from immunoSEQ multiplex PCR; TCRdb stores just in-frame clones and leaves some out. The sample consists of around 2.1 million clones, nearly 97% of them appearing once. The CDR3 extends over 16 amino acids. CDR1 and CDR2 from the germline V gene are SGHDT and YYEEEE. V shed 0 bases and J 8 bases; nucleotides not matched to a gene: 11. The chain has TRBV5-6 and TRBJ2-3; 8 bases map to TRBD2. This clonotype was obtained from a man between 18 and 35 years old in good health. Sample: naive CD4+ T cells sorted from blood. Noted subset: CD45RA+ positively selected. The CDR3 DNA follows: TGTGCCAGCAGCTTGGTCTCTGGCGGGAGGCGTGGTACGCAGTATTTT. Translation: CASSLVSGGRRGTQYF.